The 14 T cell receptor beta chains listed next were all sequenced from one sample in a study of neurological immune-mediated disorders. TCRdb re-analysed the 5' RACE reads in MiXCR, keeping a single row per CDR3 protein. The data hold approximately 59,000 distinct CDR3 sequences, with about 5.2% observed a single time. Material for sequencing was PBMCs. These receptors all stem from a human donor with multiple sclerosis. The donor label of this sample is uncertain.

This clonotype has a count of ten or more. The chain carries TRBV5-1 and TRBJ1-4; a possible D gene is TRBD1 (5 bases). The CDR3 totals 14 residues. Germline CDR1 reads SGHRS; CDR2 reads YFSETQ. Trimming took off 3 bases at V and 7 bases at J, with 13 bases between the two ends. The chain's CDR3 is CASSSGRLGEKLFF. DNA of the CDR3: TGCGCCAGCAGCTCGGGACGGCTTGGTGAAAAACTGTTTTTT.

In its sample, this clonotype was seen many times. The junction departs from the called germline gene at one end, perhaps through a read error. The V and J genes are TRBV10-3 and TRBJ2-3, with 7 bases identical to TRBD2. Germline CDR1 and CDR2: ENHRY and SYGVKD. This CDR3 spans 13 amino acids. The CDR3 spells CVTSAMVVDTQYF. CDR3 nucleotide sequence: TGCGTTACTAGCGCCATGGTTGTGGATACGCAGTATTTT.

This clonotype was detected a few times. A junction end diverges from the germline sequence, so it may reflect a read error. V is TRBV15 and J is TRBJ2-3; 14 bases match TRBD2. In germline, CDR1 is LNHNV, CDR2 YYDKDF (reference sequence). The CDR3 totals 18 residues. The CDR3 spells CATGSVPGLAGGSDTQYF. CDR3 coding DNA: TGTGCCACCGGCAGCGTCCCCGGACTAGCGGGGGGCTCAGATACGCAGTATTTT.

This clonotype was seen ten or more times. In nucleotides, the CDR3 is TGTGCCAGCACCCCGACAGGGCACATAATAAAAGCTAACTATGGCTACACCTTC. Its translation is CASTPTGHIIKANYGYTF. The chain has TRBV12-3 or TRBV12-4 and TRBJ1-2; 7 nucleotides match TRBD1. V lost 7 bases, J lost 0 bases, and 17 bases stayed unmatched. This CDR3 spans 18 amino acids.

This clonotype has ten or more counts. The V gene is TRBV7-9, the J gene TRBJ1-5; D gene unclear. The CDR3 extends over 14 amino acids. Trimming left V 5 bases short and J 3 bases short, with 11 bases between. Looked up from germline, CDR1 is SEHNR and CDR2 is FQNEAQ (reference sequence). CDR3 amino acids: CASSPDTVNQPQHF. The CDR3 DNA sequence: TGTGCCAGCAGCCCCGACACGGTCAATCAGCCCCAGCATTTT.

This clonotype was seen ten or more times. The CDR3 DNA reads TGCGCCAGCAGCGGTAGAAACTATGGCTACACCTTC. Translated: CASSGRNYGYTF. V gene TRBV4-1 combines with J gene TRBJ1-2; D is unresolved. This CDR3 spans 12 amino acids. CDR1 and CDR2 from the germline V gene are MGHRA and YSYEKL. Trimming left V 5 bases short and J 2 bases short, with 6 bases between.

In this sample, this clonotype turned up many times. V gene TRBV7-9 combines with J gene TRBJ2-4; TRBD1 or TRBD2 may be the D gene (5 bases each). The germline V gene encodes CDR1 SEHNR and CDR2 FQNEAQ (reference sequence). With 3 bases removed from V and 1 base from J, the gap between germline ends came to 13 bases. The CDR3 sequence is 16 residues long. In nucleotides, the CDR3 is TGTGCCAGCAGCTTCGGGGCCGGGTTGGCCAAAAACATTCAGTACTTC. Translation gives CASSFGAGLAKNIQYF. Full variable domain (remainder filled in from reference TRBV7-9 and TRBJ2-4): DTGVSQNPRHKITKRGQNVTFRCDPISEHNRLYWYRQTLGQGPEFLTYFQNEAQLEKSRLLSDRFSAERPKGSFSTLEIQRTEQGDSAMYLCASSFGAGLAKNIQYFGAGTRLSVL.

Many counts were recorded for this clonotype. The chain employs TRBV27 and TRBJ2-1; D unclear. Germline assignment: CDR1 MNHEY and CDR2 SMNVEV (reference sequence). The length of the CDR3 is 14 residues. V was cut by 5 bases and J by 2 bases, with 10 bases left in between. CDR3: CASSQSRAYNEQFF. CDR3 sequence (DNA): TGTGCCAGCAGTCAGAGTAGGGCCTACAATGAGCAGTTCTTC.

This clonotype came up many times. The CDR3 here is CASSPQGYGYTF. CDR3 sequence (DNA): TGCGCCAGCAGCCCACAGGGGTATGGCTACACCTTC. The chain employs TRBV5-1 and TRBJ1-2; TRBD1 aligns across 7 bases. The CDR3 loop spans 12 amino acids. From germline, CDR1 is SGHRS and CDR2 YFSETQ. J gave up 5 bases and V 4 bases, and 2 bases lay outside the gene matches.

This clonotype was seen at least ten times. The chain recombines TRBV5-1 with TRBJ1-3, with D perhaps matching TRBD1 (5 bases). Germline CDR1 reads SGHRS; CDR2 reads YFSETQ. The CDR3 is made up of 15 amino acids. V was cut by 4 bases and J by 4 bases, with 15 bases left in between. The CDR3 reads CASSNLRGSGNTIYF. For the CDR3, the DNA is TGCGCCAGCAGCAACCTTCGGGGGTCAGGAAACACCATATATTTT.

This clonotype was recorded many times. This chain connects TRBV3-1 to TRBJ1-6, with D hard to call. V lost 0 bases and J 6 bases, leaving 6 bases between the germline ends. The CDR3 sequence is 14 residues long. CDR1 is LGHDT and CDR2 is YNNKEL in the germline V gene (reference sequence). In DNA form, the CDR3 reads TGTGCCAGCAGCCAAGATTGGGGTAATTCACCCCTCCACTTT. Amino acid sequence: CASSQDWGNSPLHF.

This clonotype came up many times. This sequence joins TRBV3-1 and TRBJ2-2; possibly TRBD2 for D (5 bases). V lost 0 bases, J lost 0 bases, and 8 bases lay in between. Germline loops: CDR1 LGHDT, CDR2 YNNKEL (reference sequence). The CDR3 loop spans 16 amino acids. The CDR3 bases are TGTGCCAGCAGCCAAGAGAGGGAGACGAACACCGGGGAGCTGTTTTTT. As protein: CASSQERETNTGELFF.

Ten or more counts support this clonotype. The chain carries TRBV7-9 and TRBJ1-5; tentatively, D is TRBD1 (6 bases). The germline CDR1 and CDR2 sequences are SEHNR and FQNEAQ (reference sequence). The length of the CDR3 is 13 residues. The V end was cut by 11 bases, the J end by 7 bases, with 18 bases between. The CDR3 region has the DNA TGTGCCGGCGCAGGGGAGGGAGAACAGCCCCAGCATTTT. Translation: CAGAGEGEQPQHF.

Ten or more counts support this clonotype. The chain carries TRBV5-5 and TRBJ1-2, with TRBD1 matching over 8 bases. The germline V gene encodes CDR1 SGHKS and CDR2 YYEKEE (reference sequence). Losses at the gene ends were 6 bases for V and 11 bases for J; bases not matched to a gene: 18. This CDR3 comprises 15 residues. The CDR3: CASNEIGQGFFGYTF. CDR3 DNA sequence: TGTGCCAGCAACGAGATTGGACAGGGCTTTTTTGGGTACACCTTC.